Here is one T cell receptor beta chain with its context. The antigen is not known. This sample was included in a study of T-cell memory formation after mild COVID-19. TCR alpha and TCR beta cDNA libraries with sample barcodes and UMIs came from 5'RACE using constant-segment primers. TCRdb re-called the 5' RACE reads through MiXCR, storing one row per CDR3 protein. The repertoire holds about 360,000 distinct CDR3 sequences, with about 15% as singletons. The CDR3 consists of 13 residues. The V gene end was trimmed by 6 bases and the J gene end by 3 bases; junction bases not matched to a gene: 4. Germline-derived CDR1 and CDR2 are KGHSH and LQKENI. Study-wide findings and caveats: Clones contracting over day 15 to 85 were CD4/CD8 balanced, with later expanders leaning CD4+. For second-wave clones that peaked at day 37, SARS-CoV-2 specificity went unverified.

The receptor was derived from a man aged 18 to 29 who had mild COVID-19 (a few samples of this study predate the infection). Cell type and time point are not known. J is TRBJ1-1 and V is TRBV18, with TRBD1 matching over 7 bases. The specimen sequenced was PBMCs or a T cell subset sorted from them (not recorded which). The CDR3 nucleotides are TGTGCCAGCTCCTCCGGGACAGACACTGAAGCTTTCTTT. It specifies CASSSGTDTEAFF.